This T cell receptor beta chain comes out of a study of blood T cell repertoires in COVID-19. Original processing notes: By means of reference gene primer amplification, nucleated cell counts were estimated. Clones were read by immunoSEQ multiplex PCR, and TCRdb kept only the in-frame ones, dropping some. V and J calls and clone size are those listed in that table; D and trimming were worked out from the DNA. The sample shows 350,000 to 450,000 clones, roughly 90% of them seen only once. V shed 5 bases, J shed 1 base, and the junction held 13 bases outside the gene matches. This CDR3 is 17 amino acids long. CDR1 is SGHKS and CDR2 is YYEKEE in the germline V gene (reference sequence).

The receptor was isolated from a woman aged 40 to 50 who had been exposed to COVID-19. The chain couples TRBV5-5 to TRBJ2-3; 7 bases map to TRBD1. The sample taken for sequencing was PBMCs or T cells enriched from blood (not recorded which). The CDR3 loop reads CASRPRDSLFRTDTQYF. CDR3 coding DNA: TGTGCCAGCAGGCCCCGGGACAGCCTCTTCCGCACAGATACGCAGTATTTT.